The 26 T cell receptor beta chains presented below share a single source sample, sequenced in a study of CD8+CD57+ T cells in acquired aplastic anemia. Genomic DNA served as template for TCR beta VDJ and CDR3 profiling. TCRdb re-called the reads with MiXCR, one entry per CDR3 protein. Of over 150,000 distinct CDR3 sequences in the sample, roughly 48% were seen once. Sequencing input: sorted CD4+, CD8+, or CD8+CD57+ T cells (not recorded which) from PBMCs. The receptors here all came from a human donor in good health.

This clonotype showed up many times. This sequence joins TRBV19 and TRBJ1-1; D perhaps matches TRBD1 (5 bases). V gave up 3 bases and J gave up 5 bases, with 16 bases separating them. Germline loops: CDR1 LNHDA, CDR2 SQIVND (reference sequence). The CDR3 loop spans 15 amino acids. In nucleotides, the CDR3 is TGTGCCAGTAGTATTCCCACAGGTAAGGGGACTGAAGCTTTCTTT. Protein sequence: CASSIPTGKGTEAFF.

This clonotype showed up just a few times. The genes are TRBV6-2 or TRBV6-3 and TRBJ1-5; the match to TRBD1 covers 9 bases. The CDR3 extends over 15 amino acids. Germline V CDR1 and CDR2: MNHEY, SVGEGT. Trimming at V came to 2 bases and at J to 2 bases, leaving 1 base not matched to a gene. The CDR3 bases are TGTGCCAGCAGTTACGGGGACAGGGGCAATCAGCCCCAGCATTTT. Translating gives CASSYGDRGNQPQHF.

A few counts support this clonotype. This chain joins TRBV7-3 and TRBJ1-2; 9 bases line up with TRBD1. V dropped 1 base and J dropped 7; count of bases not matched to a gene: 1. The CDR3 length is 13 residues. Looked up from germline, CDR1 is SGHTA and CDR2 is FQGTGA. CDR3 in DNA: TGTGCCAGCAGCTTAAGACAGGGGGGTGGCTACACCTTC. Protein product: CASSLRQGGGYTF.

In DNA, the CDR3 is TGCAGCGTTTTCTCGACTAGCGAGAGCTCCTACAATGAGCAGTTCTTC. Protein product: CSVFSTSESSYNEQFF. The chain has TRBV29-1 and TRBJ2-1, with 8 bases lining up with TRBD2. Germline V gene lookup returns CDR1 SQVTM and CDR2 ANQGSEA. The CDR3 is 16 residues long. V lost 5 bases and J lost 0; bases outside the gene matches: 9.

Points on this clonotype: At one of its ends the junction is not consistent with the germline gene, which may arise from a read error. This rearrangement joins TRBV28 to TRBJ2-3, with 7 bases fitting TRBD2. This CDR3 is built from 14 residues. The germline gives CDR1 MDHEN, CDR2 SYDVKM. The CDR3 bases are TGTGCCAGCAGTACCACGGGGGGTACAGGTACGCAGTATTTT. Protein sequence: CASSTTGGTGTQYF.

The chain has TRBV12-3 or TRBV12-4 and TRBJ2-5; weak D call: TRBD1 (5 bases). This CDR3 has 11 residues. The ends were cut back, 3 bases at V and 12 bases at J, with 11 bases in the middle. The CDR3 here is CASSFGQGKYF. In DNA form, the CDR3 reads TGTGCCAGCAGTTTTGGGCAGGGAAAGTACTTC.

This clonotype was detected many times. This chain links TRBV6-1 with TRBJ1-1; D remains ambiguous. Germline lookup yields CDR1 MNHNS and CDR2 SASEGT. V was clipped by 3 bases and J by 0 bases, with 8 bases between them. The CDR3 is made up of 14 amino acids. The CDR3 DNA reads TGTGCCAGCAGTGATCGGTATGTGAACACTGAAGCTTTCTTT. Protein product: CASSDRYVNTEAFF.

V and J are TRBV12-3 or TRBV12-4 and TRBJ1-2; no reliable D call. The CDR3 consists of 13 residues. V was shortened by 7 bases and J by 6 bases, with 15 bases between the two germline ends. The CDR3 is CASTLVNRDGYTF. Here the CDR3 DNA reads TGTGCCAGCACCCTAGTCAACAGAGATGGCTACACCTTC.

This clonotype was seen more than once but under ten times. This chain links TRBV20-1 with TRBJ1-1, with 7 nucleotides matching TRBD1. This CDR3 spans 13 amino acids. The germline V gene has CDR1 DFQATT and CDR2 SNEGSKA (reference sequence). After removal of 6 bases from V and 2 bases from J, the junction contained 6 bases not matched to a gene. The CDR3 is CSAPGQLNTEAFF. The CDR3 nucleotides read TGCAGTGCCCCGGGACAGCTTAACACTGAAGCTTTCTTT.

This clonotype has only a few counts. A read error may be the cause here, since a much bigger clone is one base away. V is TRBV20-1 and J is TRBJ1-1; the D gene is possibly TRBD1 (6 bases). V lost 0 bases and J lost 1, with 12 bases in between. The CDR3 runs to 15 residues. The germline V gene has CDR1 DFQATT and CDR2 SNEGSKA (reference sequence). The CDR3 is CSARDLRTENTEAFF. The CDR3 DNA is TGCAGTGCTAGAGATCTGCGGACAGAGAACACTGAAGCTTTCTTT.

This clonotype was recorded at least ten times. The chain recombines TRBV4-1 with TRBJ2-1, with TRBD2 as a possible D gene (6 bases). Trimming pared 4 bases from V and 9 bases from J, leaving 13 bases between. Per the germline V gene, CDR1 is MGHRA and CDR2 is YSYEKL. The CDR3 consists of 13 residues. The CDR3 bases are TGCGCCAGCAGCCCCATGGGACTTTCTGAGCAGTTCTTC. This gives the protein CASSPMGLSEQFF.

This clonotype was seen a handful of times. CDR3 nucleotides: TGCGCCAGCAGCTTGGAGTTTAGCGGGGTACAGAGCTCCTACAATGAGCAGTTCTTC. It specifies CASSLEFSGVQSSYNEQFF. This rearrangement joins TRBV5-1 to TRBJ2-1; 8 bases map to TRBD2. The CDR3 is 19 amino acids. V lost 0 bases and J lost 0; bases outside the gene matches: 11. Per germline, CDR1 SGHRS and CDR2 YFSETQ.

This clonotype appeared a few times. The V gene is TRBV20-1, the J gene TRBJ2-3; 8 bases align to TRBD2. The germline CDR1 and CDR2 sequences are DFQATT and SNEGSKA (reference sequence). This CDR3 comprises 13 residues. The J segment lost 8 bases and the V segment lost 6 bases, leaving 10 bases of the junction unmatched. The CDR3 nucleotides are TGCAGTGCCAACCCCTCTCTAGCGGGTACGCAGTATTTT. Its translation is CSANPSLAGTQYF.

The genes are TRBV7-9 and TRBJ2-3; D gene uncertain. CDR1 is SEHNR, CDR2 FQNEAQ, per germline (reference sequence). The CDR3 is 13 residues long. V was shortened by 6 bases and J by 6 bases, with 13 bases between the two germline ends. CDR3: CASSYRSDDTQYF. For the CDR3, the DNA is TGTGCCAGCAGTTACCGGTCCGACGATACGCAGTATTTT.

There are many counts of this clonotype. CDR3 DNA: TGTGCCAGCAGCTTAGCGGGGGCGGGGAACACTGAAGCTTTCTTT. Translating it yields CASSLAGAGNTEAFF. V usage is TRBV7-2 and J usage is TRBJ1-1, with D possibly being TRBD1 (6 bases). Trimming shortened V by 0 bases and J by 1 base, and 9 bases separated the two germline ends. CDR3 length: 15 residues. Germline assignment: CDR1 SGHTA and CDR2 FQGNSA. Combining the CDR3 with reference TRBV7-2 and TRBJ1-1 gives the whole variable domain GAGVSQSPSNKVTEKGKDVELRCDPISGHTALYWYRQSLGQGLEFLIYFQGNSAPDKSGLPSDRFSAERTGGSVSTLTIQRTQQEDSAVYLCASSLAGAGNTEAFFGQGTRLTVV.

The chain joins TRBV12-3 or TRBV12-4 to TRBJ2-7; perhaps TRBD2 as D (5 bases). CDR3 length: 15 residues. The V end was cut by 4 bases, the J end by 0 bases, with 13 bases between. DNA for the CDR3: TGTGCCAGCAGTTGGTCGCGGGTTTCCTCCTACGAGCAGTACTTC. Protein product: CASSWSRVSSYEQYF.

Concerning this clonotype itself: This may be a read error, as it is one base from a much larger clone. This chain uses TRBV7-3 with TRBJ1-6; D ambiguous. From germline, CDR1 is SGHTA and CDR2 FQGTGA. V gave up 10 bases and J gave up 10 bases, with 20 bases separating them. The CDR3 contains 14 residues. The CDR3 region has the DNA TGTGCCATCAGTCCCAGCCTCAGCACCTCACCCCTCCACTTT. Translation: CAISPSLSTSPLHF.

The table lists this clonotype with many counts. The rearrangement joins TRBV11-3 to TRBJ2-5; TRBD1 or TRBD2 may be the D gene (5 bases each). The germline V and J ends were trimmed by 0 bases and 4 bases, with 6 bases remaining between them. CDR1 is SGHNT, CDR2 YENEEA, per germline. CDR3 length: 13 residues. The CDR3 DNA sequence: TGTGCCAGCAGCTTAGAGAGGGGAGAGACCCAGTACTTC. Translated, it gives CASSLERGETQYF.

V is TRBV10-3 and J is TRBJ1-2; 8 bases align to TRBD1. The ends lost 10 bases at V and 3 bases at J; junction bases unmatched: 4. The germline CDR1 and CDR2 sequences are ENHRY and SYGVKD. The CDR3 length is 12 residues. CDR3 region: CASTDRDYGYTF. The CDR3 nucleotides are TGTGCCAGCACGGACAGGGACTATGGCTACACCTTC.

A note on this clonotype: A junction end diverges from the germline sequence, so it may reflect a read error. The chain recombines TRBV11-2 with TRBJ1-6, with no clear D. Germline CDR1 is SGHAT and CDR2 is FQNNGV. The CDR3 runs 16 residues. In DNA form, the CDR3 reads TGTGCCAGCAGCTTACTCCCCCAGGTGGATTATTCACTCCTCCACTTT. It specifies CASSLLPQVDYSLLHF.

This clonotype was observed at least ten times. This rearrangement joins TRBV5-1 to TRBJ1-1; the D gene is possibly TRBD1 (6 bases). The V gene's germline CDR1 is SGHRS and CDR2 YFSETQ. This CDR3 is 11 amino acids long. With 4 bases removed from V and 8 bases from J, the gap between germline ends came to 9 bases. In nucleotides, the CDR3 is TGCGCCAGCAGCATAGGACAGGAAGCTTTCTTT. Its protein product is CASSIGQEAFF.

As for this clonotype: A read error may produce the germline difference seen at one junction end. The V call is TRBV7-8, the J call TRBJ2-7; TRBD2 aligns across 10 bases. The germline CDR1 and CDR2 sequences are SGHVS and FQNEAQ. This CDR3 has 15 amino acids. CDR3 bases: TGTGCCAGCGGCTTGCTCGGACTAGCGGCCTACGAGCAGTACTTC. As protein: CASGLLGLAAYEQYF.

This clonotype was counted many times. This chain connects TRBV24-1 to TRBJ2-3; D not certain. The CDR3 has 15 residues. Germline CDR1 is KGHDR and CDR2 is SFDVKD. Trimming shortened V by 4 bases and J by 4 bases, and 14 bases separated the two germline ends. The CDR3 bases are TGTGCCACCAGTGACCCCCAGAGTATGGCAGATACGCAGTATTTT. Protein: CATSDPQSMADTQYF.

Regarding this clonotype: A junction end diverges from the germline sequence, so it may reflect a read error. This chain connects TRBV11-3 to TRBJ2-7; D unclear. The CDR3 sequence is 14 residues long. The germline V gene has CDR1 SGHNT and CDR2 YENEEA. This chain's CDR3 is CASSLGRVAHEQYF. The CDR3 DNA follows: TGCGCCAGCAGCTTAGGCCGGGTGGCCCACGAGCAGTACTTC.

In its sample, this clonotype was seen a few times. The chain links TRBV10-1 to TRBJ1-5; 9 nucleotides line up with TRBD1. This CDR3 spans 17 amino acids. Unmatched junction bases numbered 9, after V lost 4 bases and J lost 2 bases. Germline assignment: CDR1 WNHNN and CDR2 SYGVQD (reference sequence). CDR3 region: CASSVGGGQGGNQPQHF. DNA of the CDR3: TGCGCCAGCAGTGTGGGTGGGGGACAGGGCGGCAATCAGCCCCAGCATTTT.

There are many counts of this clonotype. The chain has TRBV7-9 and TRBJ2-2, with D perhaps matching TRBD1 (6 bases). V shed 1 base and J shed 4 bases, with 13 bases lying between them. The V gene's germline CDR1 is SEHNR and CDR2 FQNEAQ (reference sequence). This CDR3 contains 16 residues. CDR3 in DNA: TGTGCCAGCAGCTTAGAGGACAGCCCTGTCACCGGGGAGCTGTTTTTT. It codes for CASSLEDSPVTGELFF.